Following are 28 T cell receptor beta chains from one sample sequenced in a study of cytomegalovirus exposure and HLA in healthy donors. PCR primers comprised 60 Vbeta and 13 Jbeta primers. Measured with immunoSEQ multiplex PCR; TCRdb has only the in-frame clones, and not every one. The table has some 190,000 clones, around 78% seen once; the top ten hold over 12%. Sequencing was performed on PBMCs. These receptors were obtained from a woman younger than 45 in good health and CMV-seropositive.

This chain uses TRBV29-1 with TRBJ1-3; 7 nucleotides line up with TRBD1. Germline values: CDR1 SQVTM, CDR2 ANQGSEA. V lost 6 bases, J lost 8 bases, and 10 bases stayed unmatched. The CDR3 covers 13 residues. CDR3 amino acids: CSVRTGLEDTIYF. The CDR3 nucleotides are TGCAGCGTGAGGACAGGTCTCGAAGACACCATATATTTT.

Comments on this clone: One junction end disagrees with the germline gene, perhaps due to a read error. This sequence joins TRBV9 and TRBJ1-4, with TRBD1 matching 12 bases. The CDR3 loop spans 15 amino acids. The V gene's germline CDR1 is SGDLS and CDR2 YYNGEE. This chain's CDR3 is CAGSVGQGAGEKLFF. Written as DNA, the CDR3 is TGTGCCGGCAGCGTGGGACAGGGGGCGGGTGAAAAACTGTTTTTT.

This chain joins TRBV7-9 and TRBJ2-7; maybe TRBD1 (5 bases). Germline V CDR1 and CDR2: SEHNR, FQNEAQ (reference sequence). This CDR3 comprises 13 residues. V was pared by 4 bases and J by 6 bases, with 13 bases between. The CDR3 region is CASSSARVGEQYF. The CDR3, as DNA: TGTGCCAGCAGCTCGGCCAGGGTTGGCGAGCAGTACTTC. The full variable domain, in which reference TRBV7-9 and TRBJ2-7 provide the parts outside the CDR3, is DTGVSQNPRHKITKRGQNVTFRCDPISEHNRLYWYRQTLGQGPEFLTYFQNEAQLEKSRLLSDRFSAERPKGSFSTLEIQRTEQGDSAMYLCASSSARVGEQYFGPGTRLTVT.

This clone was counted a single time. This chain uses TRBV19 with TRBJ1-1, with a tentative D call TRBD1 (5 bases). V lost 2 bases and J 7 bases, leaving 11 bases between the germline ends. This CDR3 has 13 residues. The germline V gene has CDR1 LNHDA and CDR2 SQIVND (reference sequence). The CDR3 loop is CASSIQGAFEAFF. The CDR3 DNA reads TGTGCCAGTAGTATACAGGGTGCCTTTGAAGCTTTCTTT.

The CDR3 sequence is CASSPPSTSVIQETQYF. The DNA for the CDR3 is TGTGCCAGCAGCCCCCCCTCGACTAGCGTCATACAAGAGACCCAGTACTTC. The V call is TRBV5-6, the J call TRBJ2-5; 8 nucleotides agree with TRBD2. The germline CDR1 and CDR2 sequences are SGHDT and YYEEEE. This CDR3 has 17 residues. The V gene end was trimmed by 4 bases and the J gene end by 2 bases; junction bases not matched to a gene: 13. Full variable domain (outside the CDR3, taken from reference TRBV5-6 and TRBJ2-5): DAGVTQSPTHLIKTRGQQVTLRCSPKSGHDTVSWYQQALGQGPQFIFQYYEEEERQRGNFPDRFSGHQFPNYSSELNVNALLLGDSALYLCASSPPSTSVIQETQYFGPGTRLLVL.

The gene calls are TRBV4-3 and TRBJ2-7; 12 bases are shared with TRBD2. Germline assignment: CDR1 LGHNA and CDR2 YSLEER. The CDR3 spans 17 residues. J was trimmed by 2 bases and V by 0 bases; bases with no gene match: 5. The CDR3 reads CASSQDRLAGVTYEQYF. CDR3 in DNA: TGCGCCAGCAGCCAAGATCGACTAGCGGGAGTGACCTACGAGCAGTACTTC.

The chain joins TRBV28 to TRBJ1-2; the D gene is possibly TRBD1 (5 bases). The V gene lost 5 bases and the J gene lost 2 bases, with 12 bases spanning the gap. The CDR3 runs to 14 residues. Per the germline V gene, CDR1 is MDHEN and CDR2 is SYDVKM. This CDR3 reads CASSPSGKNYGYTF. The CDR3 coding sequence is TGTGCCAGCAGTCCATCAGGGAAAAACTATGGCTACACCTTC.

The J gene is TRBJ2-6, the V gene TRBV7-9, with D perhaps matching TRBD2 (5 bases). Deletions cut 5 bases from V and 18 bases from J, with 17 bases between. The CDR3 is made up of 12 amino acids. From germline, CDR1 is SEHNR and CDR2 FQNEAQ (reference sequence). CDR3 residues: CASSGTFNGETF. The CDR3 region has the DNA TGTGCCAGCAGCGGCACCTTTAACGGGGAGACTTTC.

This clone has just a few counts. The V and J genes are TRBV28 and TRBJ2-7; a weak D match, TRBD1 (6 bases). Germline V gene sequence: CDR1 MDHEN, CDR2 SYDVKM. V lost 4 bases and J 1 base, leaving 14 bases between the germline ends. The CDR3 consists of 15 residues. CDR3 protein: CASSSSRGWSYEQYF. The CDR3 nucleotides are TGTGCCAGCAGTTCCTCCAGGGGTTGGTCCTACGAGCAGTACTTC.

This clone was seen only once. The chain joins TRBV14 to TRBJ1-1; tentative D call: TRBD1 (5 bases). Trimming took off 3 bases at V and 1 base at J, with 6 bases between the two ends. This CDR3 has 13 amino acids. Germline CDR1 reads SGHDN; CDR2 reads FVKESK. The CDR3 DNA reads as TGTGCCAGCAGCCAGACAGCGAACACTGAAGCTTTCTTT. Residues: CASSQTANTEAFF.

The V gene is TRBV5-4, the J gene TRBJ1-3; D might be TRBD1 (5 bases). V gave up 7 bases and J gave up 14 bases, with 19 bases separating them. Germline V gives CDR1 SGHNT, CDR2 YYREEE (reference sequence). The CDR3 spans 12 residues. CDR3 coding DNA: TGTGCCAGCTCCCCGACACCAGGGACTCTATATTTT. It encodes CASSPTPGTLYF.

This sequence joins TRBV10-3 and TRBJ1-2; unclear D gene. V was pared by 0 bases and J by 1 base, with 6 bases between. This CDR3 region has 14 residues. CDR1 and CDR2 from the germline V gene are ENHRY and SYGVKD. CDR3 region: CAISESVSNYGYTF. The DNA of the CDR3 is TGTGCCATCAGTGAGTCAGTCAGTAACTATGGCTACACCTTC.

The V call is TRBV5-1, the J call TRBJ1-4, with D possibly matching TRBD1 (6 bases). Germline loops: CDR1 SGHRS, CDR2 YFSETQ. Trimming shortened V by 4 bases and J by 0 bases, and 10 bases separated the two germline ends. The CDR3 has 15 residues. CDR3 nucleotides: TGCGCCAGCAGCGCAACAGGGACAACTAATGAAAAACTGTTTTTT. This encodes CASSATGTTNEKLFF.

V gene TRBV15 combines with J gene TRBJ1-2; D not resolved. V dropped 0 bases and J dropped 6 bases, with 8 bases sitting between them. This CDR3 region has 13 residues. The germline V gene encodes CDR1 LNHNV and CDR2 YYDKDF (reference sequence). CDR3 region: CATSRDAGDGYTF. DNA for the CDR3: TGTGCCACCAGCAGAGATGCGGGAGATGGCTACACCTTC. The full variable domain, its missing parts supplied by reference TRBV15 and TRBJ1-2, is DAMVIQNPRYQVTQFGKPVTLSCSQTLNHNVMYWYQQKSSQAPKLLFHYYDKDFNNEADTPDNFQSRRPNTSFCFLDIRSPGLGDTAMYLCATSRDAGDGYTFGSGTRLTVV.

CDR3 sequence: CASRQSGSSYNEQFF. The CDR3 DNA reads as TGTGCCAGCAGGCAAAGCGGGAGCTCCTACAATGAGCAGTTCTTC. V is TRBV6-5 and J is TRBJ2-1, with TRBD2 matching over 8 bases. Germline loops: CDR1 MNHEY, CDR2 SVGAGI. The CDR3 covers 15 residues. V was clipped by 6 bases and J by 0 bases; unmatched bases: 4.

The J gene is TRBJ2-1, the V gene TRBV5-1; 14 positions agree with TRBD2. CDR1 and CDR2 (germline): SGHRS, YFSETQ. V was clipped by 5 bases and J by 6 bases; unmatched bases: 4. The CDR3 length is 15 residues. In DNA, the CDR3 is TGCGCCAGCAGACGAGGGACTAGCGGGAGCAATGAGCAGTTCTTC. Translation gives CASRRGTSGSNEQFF.

The chain recombines TRBV6-1 with TRBJ1-4; a weak D match, TRBD1 (6 bases). V lost 0 bases and J lost 1, with 21 bases in between. Germline assignment: CDR1 MNHNS and CDR2 SASEGT. The CDR3 covers 20 residues. The CDR3 DNA reads as TGTGCCAGCAGTGAAGCAGTGGGGGCCGCCTCACCTTTAACTAATGAAAAACTGTTTTTT. Its protein is CASSEAVGAASPLTNEKLFF.

CDR3 sequence reads: CASSLSRLSNEQFF. The CDR3, as DNA: TGTGCCAGCAGCTTAAGCCGACTATCCAATGAGCAGTTCTTC. The chain recombines TRBV7-3 with TRBJ2-1; a weak D match, TRBD2 (5 bases). The V end lost 1 base, the J end lost 6 bases, and 10 bases lay between the germline ends. Germline loops: CDR1 SGHTA, CDR2 FQGTGA. The CDR3 has 14 amino acids.

The genes are TRBV4-2 and TRBJ2-2, with D tentatively TRBD2 (6 bases). The germline CDR1 and CDR2 sequences are LGHNA and YNFKEQ. The CDR3 extends over 16 amino acids. Trimming stripped 0 bases from V and 3 bases from J, with 11 bases between. CDR3 amino acids: CASSQDRGGDTGELFF. CDR3 nucleotides: TGTGCCAGCAGCCAAGATCGGGGAGGCGACACCGGGGAGCTGTTTTTT.

This clone was seen just once. The rearrangement uses TRBV11-3 and TRBJ1-1; D is unclear. The V end was cut by 5 bases, the J end by 3 bases, with 22 bases between. The CDR3 is 17 residues long. CDR1 SGHNT and CDR2 YENEEA come from the germline V gene. This CDR3 reads CASSPPPITVNDTEAFF. The CDR3 DNA sequence: TGTGCCAGCAGCCCACCCCCCATCACAGTGAATGACACTGAAGCTTTCTTT.

The V call is TRBV11-2, the J call TRBJ2-7, with TRBD1 identical over 7 bases. Germline V gives CDR1 SGHAT, CDR2 FQNNGV. J gave up 2 bases and V 8 bases, and 15 bases lay outside the gene matches. The CDR3 is 16 amino acids. DNA of the CDR3: TGTGCCAGCCGAGGTGTGAGACAGGGTGGGACCTACGAGCAGTACTTC. This gives the protein CASRGVRQGGTYEQYF.

The rearrangement joins TRBV2 to TRBJ1-1, with D uncertain. CDR1 SNHLY and CDR2 FYNNEI come from the germline V gene. This CDR3 is 11 amino acids long. V was clipped by 1 base and J by 10 bases, with 7 bases between them. The CDR3 loop reads CASSEVRRAFF. The CDR3 DNA reads as TGTGCCAGCAGTGAAGTAAGGAGAGCTTTCTTT.

Notes on this clone: The identical CDR3 is also encoded by other nucleotide sequences in the sample. CDR3 sequence: CASSATGALNTEAFF. In DNA form, the CDR3 reads TGCGCCAGCAGCGCAACAGGGGCCCTGAACACTGAAGCTTTCTTT. The rearrangement links TRBV5-1 to TRBJ1-1; 7 positions match TRBD1. V lost 4 bases and J lost 0; bases outside the gene matches: 6. CDR3 length equals 15 residues. The germline CDR1 and CDR2 sequences are SGHRS and YFSETQ.

The table lists this clone with a count of one. The V call is TRBV11-2, the J call TRBJ1-2, with 7 bases that match TRBD1. The germline V gene encodes CDR1 SGHAT and CDR2 FQNNGV. V lost 2 bases and J lost 6; bases outside the gene matches: 9. The CDR3 is 15 amino acids. CDR3 in DNA: TGTGCCAGCAGCTTAATGCCAGGGGGACCTCATGGCTACACCTTC. This encodes CASSLMPGGPHGYTF.

This sequence joins TRBV5-1 and TRBJ2-3; TRBD1 might be the D (6 bases). The CDR3 is made up of 16 amino acids. Germline CDR1 is SGHRS and CDR2 is YFSETQ. The V end lost 0 bases, the J end lost 0 bases, and 11 bases lay between the germline ends. In nucleotides, the CDR3 is TGCGCCAGCAGCTTGGCCCCGGACAGAAGCACAGATACGCAGTATTTT. It encodes CASSLAPDRSTDTQYF.

The genes are TRBV27 and TRBJ2-2; the match to TRBD2 covers 10 bases. Trimming cost V 8 bases and J 3 bases; bases outside gene matches: 12. CDR3 length: 17 residues. Germline V CDR1 and CDR2: MNHEY, SMNVEV (reference sequence). The CDR3 spells CASRLASGSGDTGELFF. The DNA for the CDR3 is TGTGCCAGCCGGTTGGCTAGCGGGAGTGGGGACACCGGGGAGCTGTTTTTT.

This chain links TRBV4-2 with TRBJ1-3; 10 nucleotides agree with TRBD1. The germline V gene has CDR1 LGHNA and CDR2 YNFKEQ. V gave up 1 base and J gave up 4 bases; unmatched junction bases: 7. The CDR3 is 17 residues long. CDR3 protein: CASSQASGTGAGNTIYF. CDR3 bases: TGTGCCAGCAGCCAAGCGTCCGGGACAGGGGCAGGAAACACCATATATTTT.

The chain combines TRBV2 with TRBJ1-1, with 7 nucleotides matching TRBD1. From germline, CDR1 is SNHLY and CDR2 FYNNEI. The junction had 9 bases not matched to a gene; V was cut back by 5 bases and J by 0 bases. The length of the CDR3 is 16 residues. The CDR3 is CASSIRDSPMNTEAFF. DNA for the CDR3: TGTGCCAGCAGTATCCGGGACAGTCCCATGAACACTGAAGCTTTCTTT.